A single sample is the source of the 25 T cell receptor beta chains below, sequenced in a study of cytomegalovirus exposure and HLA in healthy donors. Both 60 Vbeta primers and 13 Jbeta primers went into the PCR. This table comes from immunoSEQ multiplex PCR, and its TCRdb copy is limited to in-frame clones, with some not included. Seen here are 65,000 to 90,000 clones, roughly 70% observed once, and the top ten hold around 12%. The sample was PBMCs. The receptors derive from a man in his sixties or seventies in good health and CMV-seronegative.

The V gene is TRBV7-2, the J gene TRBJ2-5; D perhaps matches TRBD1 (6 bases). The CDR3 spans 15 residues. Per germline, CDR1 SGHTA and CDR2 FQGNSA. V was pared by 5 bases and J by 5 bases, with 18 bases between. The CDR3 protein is CASSQQGGSTETQYF. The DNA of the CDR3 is TGTGCCAGCAGCCAACAGGGCGGCTCAACGGAGACCCAGTACTTC. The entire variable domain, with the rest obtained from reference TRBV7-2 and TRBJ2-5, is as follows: GAGVSQSPSNKVTEKGKDVELRCDPISGHTALYWYRQSLGQGLEFLIYFQGNSAPDKSGLPSDRFSAERTGGSVSTLTIQRTQQEDSAVYLCASSQQGGSTETQYFGPGTRLLVL.

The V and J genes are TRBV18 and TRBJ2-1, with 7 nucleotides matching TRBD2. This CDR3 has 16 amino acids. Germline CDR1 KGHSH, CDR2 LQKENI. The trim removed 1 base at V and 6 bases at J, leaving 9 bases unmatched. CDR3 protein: CASSPLASGALNEQFF. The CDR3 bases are TGTGCCAGCTCACCACTGGCTAGCGGAGCCCTCAATGAGCAGTTCTTC.

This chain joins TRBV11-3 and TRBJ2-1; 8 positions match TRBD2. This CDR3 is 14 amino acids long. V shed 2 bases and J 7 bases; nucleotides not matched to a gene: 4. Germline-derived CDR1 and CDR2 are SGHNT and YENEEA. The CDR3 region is CASSLQRESNEQFF. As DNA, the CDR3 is TGTGCCAGCAGCTTACAGCGGGAGTCGAATGAGCAGTTCTTC.

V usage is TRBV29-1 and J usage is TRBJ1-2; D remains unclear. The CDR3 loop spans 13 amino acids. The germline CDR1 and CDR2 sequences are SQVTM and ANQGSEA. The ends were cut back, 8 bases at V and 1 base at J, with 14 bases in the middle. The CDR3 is CSIRGEYNYGYTF. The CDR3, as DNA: TGCAGCATTCGCGGAGAGTATAACTATGGCTACACCTTC.

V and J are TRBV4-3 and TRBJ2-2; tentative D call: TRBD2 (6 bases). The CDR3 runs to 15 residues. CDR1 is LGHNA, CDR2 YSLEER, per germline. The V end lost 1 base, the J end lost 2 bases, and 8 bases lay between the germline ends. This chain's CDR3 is CASSQGGANTGELFF. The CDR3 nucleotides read TGCGCCAGCAGCCAAGGCGGGGCCAACACCGGGGAGCTGTTTTTT.

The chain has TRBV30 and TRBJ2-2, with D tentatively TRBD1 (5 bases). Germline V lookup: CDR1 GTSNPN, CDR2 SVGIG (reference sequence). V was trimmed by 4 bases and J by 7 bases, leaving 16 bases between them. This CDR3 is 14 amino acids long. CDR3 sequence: CAWKGLTVSGELFF. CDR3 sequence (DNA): TGTGCCTGGAAGGGGCTAACGGTTAGCGGGGAGCTGTTTTTT.

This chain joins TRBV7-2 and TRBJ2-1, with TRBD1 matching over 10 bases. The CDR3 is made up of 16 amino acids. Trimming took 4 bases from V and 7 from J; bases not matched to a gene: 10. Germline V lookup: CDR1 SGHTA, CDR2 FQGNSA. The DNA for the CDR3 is TGTGCCAGCAGCTCCGACCGGGACAGGGGAGGAAATGAGCAGTTCTTC. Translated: CASSSDRDRGGNEQFF.

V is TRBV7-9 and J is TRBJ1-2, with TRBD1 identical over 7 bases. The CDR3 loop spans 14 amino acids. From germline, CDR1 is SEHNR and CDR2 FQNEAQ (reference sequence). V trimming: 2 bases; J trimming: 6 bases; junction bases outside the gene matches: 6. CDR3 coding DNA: TGTGCCAGCAGCTTAATACAGGGGAGAGATGGCTACACCTTC. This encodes CASSLIQGRDGYTF.

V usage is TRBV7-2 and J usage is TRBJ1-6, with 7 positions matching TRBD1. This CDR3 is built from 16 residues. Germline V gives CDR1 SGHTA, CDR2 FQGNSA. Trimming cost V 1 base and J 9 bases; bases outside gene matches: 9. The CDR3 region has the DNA TGTGCCAGCAGCTTAGGAGCCTTCCAGGGGGGTTCACCCCTCCACTTT. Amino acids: CASSLGAFQGGSPLHF.

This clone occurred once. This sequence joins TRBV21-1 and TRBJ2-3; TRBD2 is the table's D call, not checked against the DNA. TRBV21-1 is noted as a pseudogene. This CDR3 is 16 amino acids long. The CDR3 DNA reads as TGTGCCAGCAGGCCTTGCTCGGGCCTCTCGGGGTACGCGCAGTATTTT. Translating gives CASRPCSGLSGYAQYF.

The CDR3 bases are TGTGCCAGCAGCTTCAGGGGGCGAAACAATCAGCCCCAGCATTTT. It codes for CASSFRGRNNQPQHF. The chain uses TRBV5-6 and TRBJ1-5; 8 nucleotides agree with TRBD1. V shed 2 bases, J shed 3 bases, and the junction held 4 bases outside the gene matches. In germline, CDR1 is SGHDT, CDR2 YYEEEE. The CDR3 runs 15 residues.

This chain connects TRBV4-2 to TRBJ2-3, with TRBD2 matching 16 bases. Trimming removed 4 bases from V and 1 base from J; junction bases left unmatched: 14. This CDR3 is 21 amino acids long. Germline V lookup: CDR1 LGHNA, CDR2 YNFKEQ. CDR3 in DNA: TGTGCCAGCAGCCCTCTTCTGGGACTAGCGGGGGGGCCGGGTGGCACAGATACGCAGTATTTT. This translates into CASSPLLGLAGGPGGTDTQYF.

The CDR3 DNA sequence: TGCGCCAGCAGTTTACAGGGGGCAATAGATACGCAGTATTTT. Its translation: CASSLQGAIDTQYF. The chain uses TRBV10-2 and TRBJ2-3; 9 bases match TRBD1. Germline V gene data show CDR1 as WSHSY and CDR2 as SAAADI. With V trimmed by 5 bases and J by 5 bases, 5 bases remained unmatched. The CDR3 is 14 amino acids.

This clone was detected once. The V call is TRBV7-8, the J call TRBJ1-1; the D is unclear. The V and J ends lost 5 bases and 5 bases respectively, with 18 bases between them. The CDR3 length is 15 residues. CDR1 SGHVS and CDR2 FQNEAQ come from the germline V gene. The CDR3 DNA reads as TGTGCCAGCAGCCCCGCAATGGGCCCAAGAACTGAAGCTTTCTTT. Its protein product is CASSPAMGPRTEAFF.

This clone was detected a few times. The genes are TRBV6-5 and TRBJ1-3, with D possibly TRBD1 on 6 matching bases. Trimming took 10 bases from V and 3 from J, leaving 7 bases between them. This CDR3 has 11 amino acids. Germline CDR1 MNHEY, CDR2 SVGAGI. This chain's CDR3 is CATGVGNTIYF. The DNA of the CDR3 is TGTGCCACAGGGGTTGGAAACACCATATATTTT.

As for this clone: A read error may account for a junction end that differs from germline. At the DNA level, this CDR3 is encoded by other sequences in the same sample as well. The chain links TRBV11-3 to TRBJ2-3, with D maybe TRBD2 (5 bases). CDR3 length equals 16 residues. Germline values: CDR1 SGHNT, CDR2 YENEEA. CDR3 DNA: TGCGCCAGCAGCTTAAACAACGGGGTTACGCCAGATACGCAGTATTTT. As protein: CASSLNNGVTPDTQYF.

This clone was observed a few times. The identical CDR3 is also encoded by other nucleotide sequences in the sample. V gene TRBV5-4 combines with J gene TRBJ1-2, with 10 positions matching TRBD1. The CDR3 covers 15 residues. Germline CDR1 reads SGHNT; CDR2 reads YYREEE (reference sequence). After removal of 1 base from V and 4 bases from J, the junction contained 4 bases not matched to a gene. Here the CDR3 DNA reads TGTGCCAGCAGCTTGACAGGACAGGGGGTCTATGGCTACACCTTC. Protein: CASSLTGQGVYGYTF.

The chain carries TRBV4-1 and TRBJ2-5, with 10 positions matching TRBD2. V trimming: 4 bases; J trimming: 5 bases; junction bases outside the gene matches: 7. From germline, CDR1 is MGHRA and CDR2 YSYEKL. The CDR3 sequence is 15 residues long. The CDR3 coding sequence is TGCGCCAGCAGCCCATCAGCGGGAGGGCTCGAGACCCAGTACTTC. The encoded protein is CASSPSAGGLETQYF.

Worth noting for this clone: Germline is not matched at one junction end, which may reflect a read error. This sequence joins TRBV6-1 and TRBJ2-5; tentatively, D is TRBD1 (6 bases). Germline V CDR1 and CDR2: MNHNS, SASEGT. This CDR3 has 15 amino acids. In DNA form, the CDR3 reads TGTGCCAACAGTGAAGGCGCAGGGGTGGGGGAGACCCAGTACTTC. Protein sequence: CANSEGAGVGETQYF.

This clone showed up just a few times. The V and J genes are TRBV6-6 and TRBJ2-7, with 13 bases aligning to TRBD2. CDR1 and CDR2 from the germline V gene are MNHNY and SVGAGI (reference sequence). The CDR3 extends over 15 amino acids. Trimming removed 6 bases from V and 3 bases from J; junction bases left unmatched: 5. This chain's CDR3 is CASRPGLAGVYEQYF. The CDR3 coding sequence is TGTGCCAGCAGACCCGGACTAGCGGGAGTCTACGAGCAGTACTTC.

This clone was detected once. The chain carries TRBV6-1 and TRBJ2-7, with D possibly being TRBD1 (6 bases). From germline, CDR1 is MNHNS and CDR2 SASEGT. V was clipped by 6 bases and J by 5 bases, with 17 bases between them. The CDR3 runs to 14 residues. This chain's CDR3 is CASRIAGASDEQYF. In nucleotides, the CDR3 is TGTGCCAGCAGAATCGCAGGGGCAAGTGACGAGCAGTACTTC.

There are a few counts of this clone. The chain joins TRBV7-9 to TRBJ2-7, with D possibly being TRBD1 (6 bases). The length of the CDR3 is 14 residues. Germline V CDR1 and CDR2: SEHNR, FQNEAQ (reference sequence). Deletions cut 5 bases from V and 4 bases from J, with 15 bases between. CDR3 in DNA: TGTGCCAGCAGCCCTACAGGGCGATGGTACGAGCAGTACTTC. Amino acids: CASSPTGRWYEQYF.

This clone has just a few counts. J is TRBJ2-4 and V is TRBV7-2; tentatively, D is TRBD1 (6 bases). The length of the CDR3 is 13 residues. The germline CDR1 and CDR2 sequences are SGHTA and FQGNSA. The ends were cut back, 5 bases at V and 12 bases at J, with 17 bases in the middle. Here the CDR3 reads CASSPHNRDPQYF. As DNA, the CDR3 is TGTGCCAGCAGCCCCCATAACAGGGACCCTCAGTACTTC.

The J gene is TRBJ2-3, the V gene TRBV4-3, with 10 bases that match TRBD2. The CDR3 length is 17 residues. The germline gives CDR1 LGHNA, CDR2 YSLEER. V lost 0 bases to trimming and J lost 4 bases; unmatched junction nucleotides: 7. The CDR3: CASSQESSSGRSDTQYF. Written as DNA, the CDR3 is TGCGCCAGCAGCCAAGAATCCTCTAGCGGGAGATCAGATACGCAGTATTTT.

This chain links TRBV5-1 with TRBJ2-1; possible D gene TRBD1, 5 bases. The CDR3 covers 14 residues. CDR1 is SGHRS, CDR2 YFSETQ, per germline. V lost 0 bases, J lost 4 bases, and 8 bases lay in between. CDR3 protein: CASSLGQTYNEQFF. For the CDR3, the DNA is TGCGCCAGCAGCTTGGGACAGACGTACAATGAGCAGTTCTTC. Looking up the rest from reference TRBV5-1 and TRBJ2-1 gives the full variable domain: KAGVTQTPRYLIKTRGQQVTLSCSPISGHRSVSWYQQTPGQGLQFLFEYFSETQRNKGNFPGRFSGRQFSNSRSEMNVSTLELGDSALYLCASSLGQTYNEQFFGPGTRLTVL.